Presented here are 7 T cell receptor beta chains from one specimen sequenced in a study of shared clonotypes between healthy human individuals. The table came from immunoSEQ multiplex PCR; TCRdb's copy has only in-frame clones and leaves some out. The table lists 450,000 to 500,000 clones, about 85% of them singletons. The specimen sequenced was PBMCs. The receptors stem from a middle-aged woman in good health. Some clones in this sample may be carry-over from other donors' samples.

This clone was seen once. Since a far larger clone is one base different, this is likely a read error. V gene TRBV28 combines with J gene TRBJ2-7; D is perhaps TRBD2 (5 bases). The CDR3 extends over 14 amino acids. Trimming took off 6 bases at V and 6 bases at J, with 18 bases between the two ends. CDR1 is MDHEN, CDR2 SYDVKM, per germline. The CDR3 here is CASSRPGIIREQYF. The CDR3 bases are TGTGCCAGCAGCCGGCCCGGGATAATCCGCGAGCAGTACTTC.

The rearrangement uses TRBV5-1 and TRBJ1-5; D unclear. V was shortened by 10 bases and J by 5 bases, with 19 bases between the two germline ends. CDR3 length equals 14 residues. Germline loops: CDR1 SGHRS, CDR2 YFSETQ. The CDR3 region has the DNA TGCGCCTCAGCTTGGACGGAGGGTGATCAGCCCCAGCATTTT. Translating gives CASAWTEGDQPQHF.

This chain connects TRBV6-1 to TRBJ2-7, with a tentative D call TRBD1 (5 bases). The V end was cut by 6 bases, the J end by 2 bases, with 14 bases between. The CDR3 runs 14 residues. Germline V gene lookup returns CDR1 MNHNS and CDR2 SASEGT. CDR3 sequence (DNA): TGTGCCAGCAGGGGGCCCTTTGACCCCTACGAGCAGTACTTC. Translated, it gives CASRGPFDPYEQYF.

The genes are TRBV21-1 and TRBJ1-1. TRBV21-1 corresponds to a pseudogene. CDR3 length equals 9 residues. The CDR3 reads CAAIQRAFF. DNA for the CDR3: TGTGCCGCCATTCAGAGGGCTTTCTTT.

This CDR3 reads CASSLEAGGSYNEQFF. The DNA of the CDR3 is TGTGCCAGCAGCTTAGAAGCGGGAGGATCCTACAATGAGCAGTTCTTC. The rearrangement uses TRBV11-3 and TRBJ2-1; 9 bases are shared with TRBD2. The CDR3 is made up of 16 amino acids. CDR1 is SGHNT, CDR2 YENEEA, per germline. V shed 0 bases and J 1 base; nucleotides not matched to a gene: 1. The complete variable domain, with remaining parts taken from reference TRBV11-3 and TRBJ2-1, reads EAGVVQSPRYKIIEKKQPVAFWCNPISGHNTLYWYLQNLGQGPELLIRYENEEAVDDSQLPKDRFSAERLKGVDSTLKIQPAELGDSAVYLCASSLEAGGSYNEQFFGPGTRLTVL.

This CDR3 is CASSTLQGVGNTIYF. The CDR3 DNA is TGTGCCAGCAGCACCTTACAGGGGGTGGGAAACACCATATATTTT. The chain carries TRBV11-2 and TRBJ1-3; TRBD1 aligns across 8 bases. The CDR3 extends over 15 amino acids. Germline values: CDR1 SGHAT, CDR2 FQNNGV. J was trimmed by 4 bases and V by 5 bases; bases with no gene match: 7.

This clone has a handful of counts. A read error may explain this, as a much larger clone is one base away. The gene calls are TRBV28 and TRBJ2-4, with D uncertain. V was shortened by 8 bases and J by 8 bases, with 16 bases between the two germline ends. Germline lookup yields CDR1 MDHEN and CDR2 SYDVKM. The CDR3 runs 13 residues. The CDR3 coding sequence is TGTGCCAGCGGCTATGAGGTACGGGACATTCAGTACTTC. Its protein product is CASGYEVRDIQYF.